This T cell receptor (beta chain) was observed in a study of blood T cell repertoires in COVID-19 (dated by TCRdb to 2018 to 2020). With respect to the entire study: Samples covering the acute and convalescent phases of COVID-19 were provided by collaborators in the United States, Italy and Spain. The dataset comprised deeply sampled blood TCRbeta repertoires from subjects exposed to, actively infected with, or recovered from COVID-19. Where HLA class I and class II types were available, the types were taken from metadata supplied by the sample provider, not from assay-based typing. Nearly every sample came with metadata listing a de-identified subject ID, COVID-19 status, age in years and sex. The prospective study material was composed of cDNA or gDNA derived from T cells, B-cell-depleted T cells, or PBMCs. Samples came from the ongoing ImmuneRACE study (first 160 participants) plus 1,254 subjects from 6 global collaborators. The repertoires were released in a freely available public database meant as a resource for research on the immune response to SARS-CoV-2.

The immunoSEQ Assay, a bias-controlled multiplex PCR, was used to amplify TCRbeta CDR3 regions from genomic DNA. From the authors' description of their analysis: The number of nucleated cells in each sample was estimated from the amplification of reference gene primers within the assay. To quantify the absolute abundance of each unique TCRbeta CDR3 rearrangement, sequence reads were collapsed and filtered. For each sample, productive Simpson clonality was calculated by taking the square root of Simpson's diversity index across productive rearrangements. In TCRdb, the immuneACCESS table is reduced to in-frame sequences with V and J assigned. These tables do not hold every clone; where another copy was compared, an unresolved V gene accounts for under half, and the others remain unexplained. Clone size and the V and J calls come from that table; the DNA yielded D and trimming. The sample records 150,000 to 200,000 clones, around nine tenths of which are singletons. The top ten clonotypes cover roughly 3% of the sample.

The paper's findings and limits, for the study overall: How much clinical and demographic metadata was included differed by source and by participant, and the metadata was provided uncurated.

The germline V gene specifies SNHLY as CDR1 and FYNNEI as CDR2. Taken from cysteine to phenylalanine, the CDR3 has 13 residues. The kept DNA is CDR3 alone, 39 bases in frame from the first base. V is pared back by 3 bases and J by 6 bases, with 11 bases lying between the germline termini. As regards this clone: Its antigen specificity is not known. Within one base of it there is no much larger clone, and no base qualities were kept.

Whole blood was collected in K2EDTA tubes by collaborating institutions according to the institutions' own protocols. For TCRbeta analysis, collaborator samples were shipped as frozen whole blood, as isolated PBMCs, or as DNA extracted from either sample type. This clonotype originated in a man aged 70-80 years with acute or convalescent COVID-19. Material: peripheral blood. Recombination connected TRBV2 to TRBJ1-1; the D gene assignment is ambiguous. DNA sequence: TGTGCCAGCAGTGAGATGGTAGAAGCTGAAGCTTTCTTT. This translates into CASSEMVEAEAFF. Beyond the CDR3, the reference TRBV2 and TRBJ1-1 genes provide the residues; the full variable domain reads: EPEVTQTPSHQVTQMGQEVILRCVPISNHLYFYWYRQILGQKVEFLVSFYNNEISEKSEIFDDQFSVERPDGSNFTLKIRSTKLEDSAMYFCASSEMVEAEAFFGQGTRLTVV.